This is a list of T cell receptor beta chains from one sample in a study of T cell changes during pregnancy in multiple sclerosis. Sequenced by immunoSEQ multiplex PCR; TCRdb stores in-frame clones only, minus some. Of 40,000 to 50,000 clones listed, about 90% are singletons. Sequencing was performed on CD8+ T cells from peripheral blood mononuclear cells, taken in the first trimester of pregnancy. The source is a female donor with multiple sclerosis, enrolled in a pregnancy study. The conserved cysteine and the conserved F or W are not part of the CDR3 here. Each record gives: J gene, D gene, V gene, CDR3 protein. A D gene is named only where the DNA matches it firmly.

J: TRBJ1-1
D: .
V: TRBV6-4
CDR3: ASRQQGNTEAF

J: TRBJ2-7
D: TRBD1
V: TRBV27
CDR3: ASSITGQGAYEQY

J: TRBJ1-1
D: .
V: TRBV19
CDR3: ASRSPGNTEAF

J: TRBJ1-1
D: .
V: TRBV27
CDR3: ASSLISVNTEAF

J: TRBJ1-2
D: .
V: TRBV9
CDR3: ASSPPSARLNYGYT

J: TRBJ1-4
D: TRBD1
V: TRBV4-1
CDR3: ASSQDWTGLSEKLF

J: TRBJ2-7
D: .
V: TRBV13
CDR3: ASSLGRYEQY

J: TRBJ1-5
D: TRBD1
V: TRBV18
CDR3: ASSRRARGRLRQPQH

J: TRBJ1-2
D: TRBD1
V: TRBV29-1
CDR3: SVETFDRELEGYT

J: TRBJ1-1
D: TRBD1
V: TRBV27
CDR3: ASSLIGTENTEAF

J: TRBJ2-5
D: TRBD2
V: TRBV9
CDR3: ASSSFGTSGRTPETQY

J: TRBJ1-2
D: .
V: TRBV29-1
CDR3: SVEVFPGDYLGQLSGYT

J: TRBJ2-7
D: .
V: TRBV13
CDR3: ASRGPGSYEQY

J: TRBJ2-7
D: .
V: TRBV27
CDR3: ASSPEVGGVEQY

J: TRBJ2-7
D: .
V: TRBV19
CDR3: ASSIDLYRYESYEQY

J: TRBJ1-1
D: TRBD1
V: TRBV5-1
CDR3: ASSPRQGMNTEAF

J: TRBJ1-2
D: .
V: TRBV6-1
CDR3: ASTEEETNYGYT

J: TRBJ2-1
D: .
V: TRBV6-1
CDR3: ASSELNEQF

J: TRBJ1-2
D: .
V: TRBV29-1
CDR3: SVSGGVSYGYT

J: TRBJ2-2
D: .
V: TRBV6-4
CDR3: ASSDSIHYNTGELF

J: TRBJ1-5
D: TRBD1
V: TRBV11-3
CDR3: ASSLESTGLSNQPQH

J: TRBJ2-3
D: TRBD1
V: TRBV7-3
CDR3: ASSLTGAWTGGTDTQY

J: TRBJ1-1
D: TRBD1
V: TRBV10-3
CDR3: AISEPDRVNTEAF

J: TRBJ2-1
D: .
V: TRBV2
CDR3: ASSGLVAEADNEQF

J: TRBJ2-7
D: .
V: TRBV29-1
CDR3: SVEDSYYEQY

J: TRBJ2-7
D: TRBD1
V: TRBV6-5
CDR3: ASSRQRDRLLEQY

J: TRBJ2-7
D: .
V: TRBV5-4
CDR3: ASSAAIGTYEQY

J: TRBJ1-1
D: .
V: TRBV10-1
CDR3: ASRKRGIDTEAF

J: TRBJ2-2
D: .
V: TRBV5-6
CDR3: ASGQGSTGELF

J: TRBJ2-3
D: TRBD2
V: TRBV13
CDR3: ASSLEIRTSGGAEDTQY

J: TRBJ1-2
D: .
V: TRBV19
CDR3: ASSAGGYGYT

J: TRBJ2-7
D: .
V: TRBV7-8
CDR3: ASSLSAGSSYEQY

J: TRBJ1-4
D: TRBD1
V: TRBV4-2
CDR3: ASSQVSRGTLGEKLF

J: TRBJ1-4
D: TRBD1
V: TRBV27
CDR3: ASRVQGGDEKLF

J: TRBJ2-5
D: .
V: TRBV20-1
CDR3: SATGQETQY

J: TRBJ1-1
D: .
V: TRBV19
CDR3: ASSSSSGDTEAF

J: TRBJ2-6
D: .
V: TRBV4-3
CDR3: ASSQEGASGANVLT

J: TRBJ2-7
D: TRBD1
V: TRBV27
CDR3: ASSPGTGGYEQY

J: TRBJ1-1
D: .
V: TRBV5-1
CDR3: ASSLFREMNTEAF

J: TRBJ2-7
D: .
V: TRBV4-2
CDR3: ASSHLRGGNEQY

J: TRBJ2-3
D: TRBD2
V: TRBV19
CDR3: ASTPTTGLAGITDTQY

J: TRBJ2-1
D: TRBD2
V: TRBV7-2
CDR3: AIERGPVYNEQF

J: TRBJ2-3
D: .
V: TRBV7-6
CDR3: ASSLDGFTQY

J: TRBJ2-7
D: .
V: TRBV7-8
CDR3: ASSFQQGLRHEQY

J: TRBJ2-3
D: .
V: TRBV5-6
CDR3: ASSFVTDTQY

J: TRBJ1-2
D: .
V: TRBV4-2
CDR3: ASSQDLRIYYGYT

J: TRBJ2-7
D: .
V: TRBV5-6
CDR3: ASSLPRGSYEQY

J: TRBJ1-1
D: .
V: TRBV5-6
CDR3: ASSLQSPYTGSWNTEAF

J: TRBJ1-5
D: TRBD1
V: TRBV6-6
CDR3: ASSLLGTAENQPQH

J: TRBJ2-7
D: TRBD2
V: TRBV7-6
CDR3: ASSHRTSGFSYEQY

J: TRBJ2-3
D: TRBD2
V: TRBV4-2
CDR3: ASSPQGGGAVDTQY

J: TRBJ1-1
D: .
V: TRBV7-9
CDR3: ASSSSTKNTEAF

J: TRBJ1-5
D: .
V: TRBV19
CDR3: ASISGVGEPQH